The clone carrying this T cell receptor (beta chain) was recorded a few times. This entry comes from a study of cytotoxic CD8 clonotypes in ibrutinib-treated CLL. After removal of 7 bases from V and 6 bases from J, the junction contained 5 bases not matched to a gene. This CDR3 comprises 13 residues. Germline V lookup: CDR1 MNHEY, CDR2 SVGAGI. Only in-frame clones appear in the TCRdb table, and some are missing; sequencing was by immunoSEQ multiplex PCR. In the table there are around 200,000 clones, roughly three quarters of which are singletons. The receptor was isolated from a human donor with chronic lymphocytic leukemia. The source was PBMCs, collected after 12 months of ibrutinib treatment. V is TRBV6-5 and J is TRBJ1-2, with 10 bases aligning to TRBD1. The chain's CDR3 is CASNRQGADGYTF. CDR3 bases: TGTGCCAGCAACCGACAGGGGGCCGATGGCTACACCTTC.